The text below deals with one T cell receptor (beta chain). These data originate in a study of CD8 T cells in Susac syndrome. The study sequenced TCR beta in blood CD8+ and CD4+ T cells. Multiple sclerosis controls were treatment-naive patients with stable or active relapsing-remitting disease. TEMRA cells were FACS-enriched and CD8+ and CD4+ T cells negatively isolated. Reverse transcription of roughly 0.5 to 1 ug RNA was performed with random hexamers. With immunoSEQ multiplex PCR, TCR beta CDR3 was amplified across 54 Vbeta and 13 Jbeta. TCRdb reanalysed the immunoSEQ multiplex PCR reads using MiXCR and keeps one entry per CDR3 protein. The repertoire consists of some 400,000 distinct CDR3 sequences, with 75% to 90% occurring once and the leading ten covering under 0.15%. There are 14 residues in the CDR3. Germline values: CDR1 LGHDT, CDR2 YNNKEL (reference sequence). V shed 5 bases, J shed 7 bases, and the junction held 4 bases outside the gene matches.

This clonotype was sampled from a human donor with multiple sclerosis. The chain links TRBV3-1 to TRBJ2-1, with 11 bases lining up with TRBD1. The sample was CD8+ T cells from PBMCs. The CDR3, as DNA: TGTGCCAGCAGCGCGGGACAGGGGGGAAATGAGCAGTTCTTC. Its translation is CASSAGQGGNEQFF.